This T cell receptor (beta chain) was sequenced in a study of CD8+ T cells in alopecia areata. Turning to the study itself: In an open-label trial, patients got 5 to 10 mg tofacitinib twice daily. Overall study results and limits: Clonality in lesional scalp, especially alopecia totalis/universalis, exceeded that of normal scalp.

This sample's treatment: oral pan-JAK inhibitor, 5-10 mg twice daily. Reverse transcribed after extraction, RNA yielded cDNA as the sequencing template. Clones were read by immunoSEQ multiplex PCR, and TCRdb kept only the in-frame ones, dropping some. The profile shows around 270,000 clones, 58% of them singletons. This clone was detected only a few times. Its antigen is still unknown. The clonotype comes from a human donor with alopecia areata. The source was CD4+ T cells sorted from blood, collected at week 24, from a patient treated with tofacitinib.

CDR3 sequence reads: CASRTQGPQETQYF. The CDR3 coding sequence is TGTGCCAGCAGGACTCAGGGGCCCCAAGAGACCCAGTACTTC. The V gene is TRBV2, the J gene TRBJ2-5; D may be TRBD1 (6 bases). Germline V gene sequence: CDR1 SNHLY, CDR2 FYNNEI. Trimming cost V 6 bases and J 1 base, with 12 bases left between them. This CDR3 comprises 14 residues.